The clone carrying this TCR beta chain was counted only a few times. As yet, its antigen is unknown. TCRdb reprocessed the reads with MiXCR, giving one entry per CDR3 protein. Of 500,000 to 600,000 distinct CDR3 sequences in the sample, 16% are singletons; the top ten hold 24%. Trimming took off 5 bases at V and 1 base at J, with 13 bases between the two ends. Germline values: CDR1 SGHKS, CDR2 YYEKEE (reference sequence). The CDR3 length is 14 residues. This specimen belongs to a study of T cell repertoires in cytomegalovirus infection. Study background: CMV infection and matching HLA type were both indicated by public TCR beta signatures. Whole-study results and caveats: Cumulated frequencies of public TCR beta families served to identify carriers of CMV plus the relevant HLA. HLA-C-restricted CMV-specific TCR beta clonotypes prevailed in the ex vivo response.

Sequenced: CD8+ T cells from PBMCs. The chain uses TRBV5-5 and TRBJ2-7, with D possibly being TRBD1 or TRBD2 (5 bases each). The receptor was isolated from a human donor in good health (CMV status not recorded). Some clones in this sample may be carry-over from other donors' samples. The CDR3 region has the DNA TGTGCCAGCAGGACCGGGACCAAATCCTACGAGCAGTACTTC. Its protein product is CASRTGTKSYEQYF.